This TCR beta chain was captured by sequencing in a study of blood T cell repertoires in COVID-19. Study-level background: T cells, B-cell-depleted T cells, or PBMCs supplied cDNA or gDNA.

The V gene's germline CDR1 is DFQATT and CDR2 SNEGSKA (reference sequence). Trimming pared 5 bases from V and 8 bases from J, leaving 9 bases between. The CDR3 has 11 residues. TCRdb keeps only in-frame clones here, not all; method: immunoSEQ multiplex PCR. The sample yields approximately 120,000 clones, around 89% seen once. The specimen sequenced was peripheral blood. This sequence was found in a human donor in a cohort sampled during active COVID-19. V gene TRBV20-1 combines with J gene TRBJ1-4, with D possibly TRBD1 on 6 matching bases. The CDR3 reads CSASDREKLFF. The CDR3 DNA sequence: TGCAGTGCTTCGGACAGAGAAAAACTGTTTTTT.